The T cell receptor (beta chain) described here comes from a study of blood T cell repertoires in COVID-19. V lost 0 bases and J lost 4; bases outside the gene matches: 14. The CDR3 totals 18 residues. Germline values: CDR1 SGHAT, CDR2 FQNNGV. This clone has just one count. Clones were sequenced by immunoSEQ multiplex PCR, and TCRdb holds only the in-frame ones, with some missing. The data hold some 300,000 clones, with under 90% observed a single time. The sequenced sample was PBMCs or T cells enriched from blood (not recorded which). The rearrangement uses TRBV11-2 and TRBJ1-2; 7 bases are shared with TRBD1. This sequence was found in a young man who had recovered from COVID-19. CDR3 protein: CASSLDRTTGVLSYGYTF. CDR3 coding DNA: TGTGCCAGCAGCTTAGATCGCACTACAGGGGTACTAAGCTATGGCTACACCTTC.